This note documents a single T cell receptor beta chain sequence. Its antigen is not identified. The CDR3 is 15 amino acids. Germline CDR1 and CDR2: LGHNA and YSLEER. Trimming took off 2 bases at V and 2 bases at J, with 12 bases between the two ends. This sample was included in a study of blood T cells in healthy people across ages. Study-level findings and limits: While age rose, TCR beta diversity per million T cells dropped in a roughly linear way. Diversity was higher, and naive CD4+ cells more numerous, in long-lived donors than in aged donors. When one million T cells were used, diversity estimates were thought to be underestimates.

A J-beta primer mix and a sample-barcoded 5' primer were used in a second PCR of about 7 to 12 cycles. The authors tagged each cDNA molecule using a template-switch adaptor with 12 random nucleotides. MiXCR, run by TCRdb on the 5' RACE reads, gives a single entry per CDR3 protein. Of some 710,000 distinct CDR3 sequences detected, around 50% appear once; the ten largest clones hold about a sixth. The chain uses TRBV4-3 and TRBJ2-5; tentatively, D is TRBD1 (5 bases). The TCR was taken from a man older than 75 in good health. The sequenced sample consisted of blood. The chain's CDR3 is CASSQLTDSQETQYF. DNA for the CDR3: TGCGCCAGCAGCCAACTCACAGACAGTCAAGAGACCCAGTACTTC.